One T cell receptor beta chain is described in this entry. Random hexamers were used to reverse transcribe 0.5 to 1 ug of RNA. TCR beta CDR3 was amplified by immunoSEQ covering 54 Vbeta and 13 Jbeta. Using its own MiXCR run on the immunoSEQ multiplex PCR reads, TCRdb lists one record per CDR3 protein. The table records 250,000 to 300,000 distinct CDR3 sequences, approximately 85% of them present only once. The data stem from a study of CD8 T cells in Susac syndrome. The multiple sclerosis controls comprised treatment-naive patients whose relapsing-remitting disease was stable or active. Negative magnetic isolation gave CD8+ and CD4+ cells; FACS enriched CD8+ TEMRA. The TCR originated in a human donor with multiple sclerosis. Sequencing used CD8+ T cells from PBMCs.

The CDR3 reads CASRRNSGRETQYF. In DNA form, the CDR3 reads TGTGCCAGCAGACGAAACTCGGGACGAGAGACCCAGTACTTC. J is TRBJ2-5 and V is TRBV27; D may match TRBD1 or TRBD2 (5 bases each). Deletions cut 6 bases from V and 4 bases from J, with 15 bases between. CDR3 length equals 14 residues. From germline, CDR1 is MNHEY and CDR2 SMNVEV (reference sequence).